These 21 T cell receptor beta chains were all obtained from the same sample, sequenced in a study of T-cell reconstitution after alpha-beta-depleted transplantation in children (dated by TCRdb to about 2016). The library was generated by PCR. TCRdb lists the instrument as Illumina HiSeq 2500. TCR libraries were prepared with molecular barcoding, using unique molecular identifiers to normalize TCRbeta repertoire quantification. In-frame beta chains were kept once TCRdb had trimmed the public reads at Q25 with fastp and called clones with MiXCR. Every CDR3 protein is listed once, alongside the most common genes and DNA of its rows. This sample comprises a few hundred thousand distinct CDR3 sequences, approximately 7% of them detected only once. The ten biggest clones cover less than 7% of the sample. This specimen's treatment or condition label, interpreted: allogeneic hematopoietic cell transplantation with graft depleted of TCRalphabeta T cells and CD19 B cells.

This specimen was PBMCs, taken before TCRalphabeta/CD19-depleted stem cell transplant. These receptors were obtained from a boy under 10 years old with acute lymphoblastic leukemia, due to receive a stem cell transplant.

This clonotype occurred many times. CDR3 in DNA: TGCAGCGTCATGAAGACCGCCCTTGGGACAGATACGCAGTATTTT. It codes for CSVMKTALGTDTQYF. The V call is TRBV29-1, the J call TRBJ2-3; D unclear. Trimming removed 6 bases from V and 3 bases from J, with 19 bases in between. Germline CDR1 reads SQVTM; CDR2 reads ANQGSEA. The CDR3 sequence is 15 residues long.

This clonotype has a count of ten or more. The chain links TRBV29-1 to TRBJ2-4; D unresolved. The CDR3 spans 15 residues. Trimming left V 0 bases short and J 8 bases short, with 17 bases between. CDR1 is SQVTM, CDR2 ANQGSEA, per germline. For the CDR3, the DNA is TGCAGCGTTGAAGATCGTAAGAGATTTCGAGACATTCAGTACTTC. It translates to CSVEDRKRFRDIQYF.

As regards this clonotype: This may be a read error, as it is one base from a much larger clone. The chain couples TRBV28 to TRBJ2-7; 7 bases match TRBD1. Germline CDR1 and CDR2: MDHEN and SYDVKM. The V segment lost 2 bases and the J segment 3 bases; nucleotides outside the gene matches: 4. This CDR3 has 14 amino acids. The CDR3 DNA reads TGTGCCAGCAGTTTAAGGGGGCCCCTCTACGAGCAGTACTTC. As protein: CASSLRGPLYEQYF. Full variable domain (outside the CDR3, taken from reference TRBV28 and TRBJ2-7): DVKVTQSSRYLVKRTGEKVFLECVQDMDHENMFWYRQDPGLGLRLIYFSYDVKMKEKGDIPEGYSVSREKKERFSLILESASTNQTSMYLCASSLRGPLYEQYFGPGTRLTVT.

This clonotype was seen a few times. The chain carries TRBV12-3 or TRBV12-4 and TRBJ1-5, with TRBD1 as a possible D gene (6 bases). The CDR3 spans 14 residues. V was clipped by 3 bases and J by 5 bases, with 11 bases between them. CDR3 in DNA: TGTGCCAGCAGTTTTACGGCAGGGGATCAGCCCCAGCATTTT. This translates into CASSFTAGDQPQHF.

This clonotype was seen ten or more times. The chain is built from TRBV20-1 and TRBJ2-5, with D maybe TRBD1 (5 bases). This CDR3 is 14 amino acids long. V lost 0 bases and J 5 bases, leaving 13 bases between the germline ends. Germline-derived CDR1 and CDR2 are DFQATT and SNEGSKA (reference sequence). CDR3 DNA sequence: TGCAGTGCTAGAGACGTTATAGCAGGGGAGACCCAGTACTTC. Its protein is CSARDVIAGETQYF.

This clonotype was counted many times. The chain uses TRBV9 and TRBJ2-2, with D perhaps given as TRBD1 or TRBD2 (5 bases each). V gave up 4 bases and J gave up 0 bases, with 10 bases separating them. This CDR3 contains 15 residues. The germline CDR1 and CDR2 sequences are SGDLS and YYNGEE. The CDR3 sequence: CASSPGPSNTGELFF. In nucleotides, the CDR3 is TGTGCCAGCAGCCCGGGACCATCGAACACCGGGGAGCTGTTTTTT.

This chain joins TRBV12-3 or TRBV12-4 and TRBJ1-4; D gene ambiguous. This CDR3 has 13 amino acids. Trimming pared 3 bases from V and 9 bases from J, leaving 11 bases between. CDR3 nucleotide sequence: TGTGCCAGCAGTTTGTATCACGACAAAAAACTGTTTTTT. The encoded protein is CASSLYHDKKLFF.

At least ten counts were recorded for this clonotype. The chain couples TRBV20-1 to TRBJ2-7; 8 bases align to TRBD1. The J segment lost 2 bases and the V segment lost 3 bases, leaving 24 bases of the junction unmatched. Germline V gene data show CDR1 as DFQATT and CDR2 as SNEGSKA (reference sequence). The CDR3 runs 20 residues. CDR3 nucleotide sequence: TGCAGTGCTAGTTTCTGGGATCAGAAAAAGGACAGGGTCATCCCCTACGAGCAGTACTTC. Translating it yields CSASFWDQKKDRVIPYEQYF.

The genes are TRBV6-1 and TRBJ2-3; a weak D match, TRBD2 (6 bases). Germline loops: CDR1 MNHNS, CDR2 SASEGT. Trimming removed 5 bases from V and 0 bases from J, with 15 bases in between. CDR3 length: 16 amino acids. The CDR3 here is CASSQIRERSTDTQYF. The DNA of the CDR3 is TGTGCCAGCAGTCAAATACGGGAGAGGAGCACAGATACGCAGTATTTT.

This clonotype showed up just a few times. The rearrangement uses TRBV7-2 and TRBJ1-5; D call uncertain. Trimming cost V 4 bases and J 7 bases, with 20 bases left between them. The CDR3 loop spans 16 amino acids. Germline V gene sequence: CDR1 SGHTA, CDR2 FQGNSA. The CDR3 is CASSSSGVGLGQPQHF. Here the CDR3 DNA reads TGTGCCAGCAGCTCCTCCGGCGTCGGACTCGGGCAGCCCCAGCATTTT.

This clonotype was found many times. The chain has TRBV28 and TRBJ2-3, with D unresolved. V was cut by 7 bases and J by 0 bases, with 14 bases left in between. The CDR3 runs 15 residues. Germline CDR1 MDHEN, CDR2 SYDVKM. The CDR3 sequence: CASTLGAISTDTQYF. The CDR3 DNA follows: TGTGCCAGCACCCTTGGTGCCATTAGCACAGATACGCAGTATTTT.

Many counts were recorded for this clonotype. The chain recombines TRBV20-1 with TRBJ2-1; 7 positions agree with TRBD2. CDR3 size: 14 residues. After removal of 6 bases from V and 0 bases from J, the junction contained 5 bases not matched to a gene. CDR1 is DFQATT, CDR2 SNEGSKA, per germline (reference sequence). This CDR3 reads CSAKAGFSYNEQFF. Here the CDR3 DNA reads TGCAGTGCCAAAGCGGGGTTCTCCTACAATGAGCAGTTCTTC.

There are a few counts of this clonotype. The chain joins TRBV3-1 to TRBJ2-7; the match to TRBD1 covers 10 bases. The V gene end was trimmed by 1 base and the J gene end by 3 bases; junction bases not matched to a gene: 9. The CDR3 covers 17 residues. Germline CDR1 and CDR2: LGHDT and YNNKEL (reference sequence). The CDR3, as DNA: TGTGCCAGCAGCCAAGTTCAACCCGGGACAGGGGTCTACGAGCAGTACTTC. This sequence encodes CASSQVQPGTGVYEQYF.

In this sample, this clonotype turned up many times. This chain connects TRBV20-1 to TRBJ2-6, with D possibly TRBD2 on 6 matching bases. Trimming took off 6 bases at V and 0 bases at J, with 12 bases between the two ends. CDR1 is DFQATT and CDR2 is SNEGSKA in the germline V gene (reference sequence). The CDR3 covers 15 residues. CDR3: CSAGQTSSGANVLTF. In nucleotides, the CDR3 is TGCAGTGCAGGGCAGACTAGCTCTGGGGCCAACGTCCTGACTTTC.

This clonotype was counted ten times or more. The chain recombines TRBV12-3 or TRBV12-4 with TRBJ1-6; TRBD1 aligns across 7 bases. Trimming cost V 5 bases and J 7 bases; bases outside gene matches: 5. This CDR3 spans 14 amino acids. The CDR3 sequence: CASSPTGDNSPLHF. The CDR3 DNA follows: TGTGCCAGCAGTCCCACAGGGGACAATTCACCCCTCCACTTT.

In its sample, this clonotype was seen many times. The chain joins TRBV29-1 to TRBJ1-1; possible D gene TRBD1, 6 bases. CDR3 size: 13 residues. The V gene lost 8 bases and the J gene lost 4 bases, with 17 bases spanning the gap. Germline CDR1 reads SQVTM; CDR2 reads ANQGSEA. The CDR3 here is CSLRKGGGTEAFF. The CDR3 bases are TGCAGCCTAAGGAAGGGGGGTGGCACTGAAGCTTTCTTT.

This clonotype was seen at least ten times. The chain is built from TRBV24-1 and TRBJ2-2, with no clear D. CDR1 and CDR2 from the germline V gene are KGHDR and SFDVKD. The V gene lost 5 bases and the J gene lost 5 bases, with 2 bases spanning the gap. The CDR3 spans 11 residues. The CDR3, as DNA: TGTGCCACCAGTGCTACCGGGGAGCTGTTTTTT. Its protein product is CATSATGELFF.

This clonotype was picked up a small number of times. The chain has TRBV21-1 and TRBJ1-5. TRBV21-1 is reported as a pseudogene. The CDR3 runs 16 residues. CDR3 amino acids: CASSKGPRLSNQPQHF. The CDR3, as DNA: TGTGCCAGCAGCAAAGGACCCAGGCTTAGCAATCAGCCCCAGCATTTT.

The sample holds a few counts of this clonotype. The chain is built from TRBV12-3 or TRBV12-4 and TRBJ2-3; D uncertain. This CDR3 has 14 amino acids. The V end was cut by 7 bases, the J end by 0 bases, with 11 bases between. The CDR3 DNA sequence: TGTGCCAGCACCTATCCCAAAAGCACAGATACGCAGTATTTT. The encoded protein is CASTYPKSTDTQYF.

This clonotype has a count of ten or more. The V and J genes are TRBV5-1 and TRBJ2-6; D call uncertain. Trimming cost V 0 bases and J 4 bases, with 14 bases left between them. Germline lookup yields CDR1 SGHRS and CDR2 YFSETQ. This CDR3 is 17 amino acids long. The CDR3 DNA sequence: TGCGCCAGCAGCTTGGCCCTAGGGTTGAGCGGGGCCAACGTCCTGACTTTC. Translated, it gives CASSLALGLSGANVLTF.

The rearrangement joins TRBV15 to TRBJ2-3; either TRBD1 or TRBD2 may fit D (5 bases each). From germline, CDR1 is LNHNV and CDR2 YYDKDF (reference sequence). V lost 0 bases and J 3 bases, leaving 10 bases between the germline ends. The CDR3 runs 15 residues. In DNA form, the CDR3 reads TGTGCCACCAGCAGAGATGAGGGGCCGACAGATACGCAGTATTTT. It codes for CATSRDEGPTDTQYF.